This TCR beta chain was sequenced during a study of cytomegalovirus exposure and HLA in healthy donors. In its sample, this clone was seen a few times. The CDR3 spans 14 residues. Germline V gene data show CDR1 as SEHNR and CDR2 as FQNEAQ (reference sequence). Trimming removed 6 bases from V and 0 bases from J, with 8 bases in between. The PCR was carried out with 60 Vbeta primers and 13 Jbeta primers. Using immunoSEQ multiplex PCR, the repertoire was profiled, and TCRdb retains in-frame clones only, with some absent. The sample holds about 150,000 clones; roughly 10% are singletons and the top ten take 1.8%.

This clonotype originated in a man aged 45 to 65 in good health and CMV-seronegative. Input material: PBMCs. The chain employs TRBV7-9 and TRBJ2-2; D is ambiguous. The CDR3 nucleotides read TGTGCCAGCAGTCGAACTCCGAACACCGGGGAGCTGTTTTTT. It is translated as CASSRTPNTGELFF.